The next 14 T cell receptor beta chains were all read from a single sample in a study of human T cells and chemical hapten exposure. The time point was: patch test 1, 2 weeks after DPC sensitization. Treatment defined: therapeutic diphenylcyclopropenone sensitization with weekly scalp DPC. TCRdb re-called the RACE reads through MiXCR, storing one row per CDR3 protein. The table includes roughly 80,000 distinct CDR3 sequences, around 11% detected once. The sequencing here drew on whole blood, taken in connection with sensitization to the hapten diphenylcyclopropenone (DPC). The receptors were sampled from a woman aged 50 to 60 with alopecia areata. Some clones in this sample may be carry-over from other donors' samples.

The chain links TRBV28 to TRBJ2-7; TRBD2 is a possible D gene (5 bases). V lost 4 bases, J lost 5 bases, and 9 bases lay in between. Germline V lookup: CDR1 MDHEN, CDR2 SYDVKM. The CDR3 sequence is 12 residues long. The CDR3 DNA reads as TGTGCCAGCAGTTCCCGGAGGAACGAGCAGTACTTC. Protein product: CASSSRRNEQYF.

A few counts support this clonotype. The rearrangement joins TRBV20-1 to TRBJ1-4; tentative D call: TRBD1 (6 bases). Trimming removed 4 bases from V and 8 bases from J, with 11 bases in between. CDR1 DFQATT and CDR2 SNEGSKA come from the germline V gene (reference sequence). The CDR3 loop spans 12 amino acids. In nucleotides, the CDR3 is TGCAGTGCTACAGGGGTACGCGAAAAACTGTTTTTT. Translating gives CSATGVREKLFF.

The rearrangement joins TRBV7-9 to TRBJ1-1; maybe TRBD1 (5 bases). Trimming took off 1 base at V and 5 bases at J, with 14 bases between the two ends. The CDR3 is made up of 15 amino acids. Germline lookup yields CDR1 SEHNR and CDR2 FQNEAQ (reference sequence). The CDR3: CASSLVGAGGTEAFF. The CDR3 region has the DNA TGTGCCAGCAGCTTAGTTGGGGCAGGAGGGACTGAAGCTTTCTTT.

The chain combines TRBV27 with TRBJ2-7, with D maybe TRBD2 (6 bases). The CDR3 sequence is 15 residues long. V was cut by 6 bases and J by 5 bases, with 20 bases left in between. Germline-derived CDR1 and CDR2 are MNHEY and SMNVEV (reference sequence). The chain's CDR3 is CASSHRGAGPNEQYF. DNA for the CDR3: TGTGCCAGCAGCCACCGAGGGGCGGGACCCAACGAGCAGTACTTC.

The table lists this clonotype with a few counts. The V gene is TRBV5-1, the J gene TRBJ2-4; unclear D gene. Germline lookup yields CDR1 SGHRS and CDR2 YFSETQ. This CDR3 has 14 residues. The V and J ends lost 0 bases and 0 bases respectively, with 4 bases between them. The CDR3 loop reads CASSLDQAKNIQYF. The CDR3 coding sequence is TGCGCCAGCAGCTTGGACCAAGCCAAAAACATTCAGTACTTC. The full variable domain, in which reference TRBV5-1 and TRBJ2-4 provide the parts outside the CDR3, is KAGVTQTPRYLIKTRGQQVTLSCSPISGHRSVSWYQQTPGQGLQFLFEYFSETQRNKGNFPGRFSGRQFSNSRSEMNVSTLELGDSALYLCASSLDQAKNIQYFGAGTRLSVL.

This clonotype has ten or more counts. This chain links TRBV29-1 with TRBJ1-5; D remains unclear. The V gene's germline CDR1 is SQVTM and CDR2 ANQGSEA. V was shortened by 4 bases and J by 2 bases, with 6 bases between the two germline ends. The CDR3 loop spans 12 amino acids. CDR3 DNA: TGCAGCGTTGGAGACGGCAATCAGCCCCAGCATTTT. It translates to CSVGDGNQPQHF.

The sample holds a few counts of this clonotype. The chain has TRBV5-1 and TRBJ2-5; a weak D match, TRBD2 (5 bases). Germline V gene sequence: CDR1 SGHRS, CDR2 YFSETQ. The CDR3 is made up of 13 amino acids. V lost 3 bases and J lost 5, with 11 bases in between. The CDR3 region has the DNA TGCGCCAGCAGCTACCGGCCGGGGGAGACCCAGTACTTC. This codes for CASSYRPGETQYF. The full variable domain, in which reference TRBV5-1 and TRBJ2-5 provide the parts outside the CDR3, is KAGVTQTPRYLIKTRGQQVTLSCSPISGHRSVSWYQQTPGQGLQFLFEYFSETQRNKGNFPGRFSGRQFSNSRSEMNVSTLELGDSALYLCASSYRPGETQYFGPGTRLLVL.

The chain joins TRBV28 to TRBJ2-7, with 8 bases identical to TRBD2. Germline-derived CDR1 and CDR2 are MDHEN and SYDVKM. The V segment lost 8 bases and the J segment 0 bases; nucleotides outside the gene matches: 6. The CDR3 has 14 amino acids. The CDR3 reads CASASGYSSYEQYF. CDR3 DNA: TGTGCCAGCGCTAGCGGGTATAGCTCCTACGAGCAGTACTTC.

This clonotype has only a few counts. The chain couples TRBV20-1 to TRBJ1-3; 11 nucleotides line up with TRBD1. V was pared by 5 bases and J by 1 base, with 1 base of the junction left unmatched. This CDR3 comprises 14 residues. CDR1 is DFQATT and CDR2 is SNEGSKA in the germline V gene (reference sequence). CDR3 residues: CSAGDRGSGNTIYF. For the CDR3, the DNA is TGCAGTGCTGGGGACAGGGGGTCTGGAAACACCATATATTTT.

In its sample, this clonotype was seen many times. The CDR3 spells CASTLQGVSYEQYF. CDR3 coding DNA: TGTGCCAGCACCCTACAGGGGGTATCCTACGAGCAGTACTTC. The chain combines TRBV2 with TRBJ2-7; 8 positions agree with TRBD1. The V gene end was trimmed by 7 bases and the J gene end by 1 base; junction bases not matched to a gene: 6. Germline V gene data show CDR1 as SNHLY and CDR2 as FYNNEI. This CDR3 spans 14 amino acids.

This clonotype has ten or more counts. This chain joins TRBV7-7 and TRBJ2-1; D possibly corresponds to TRBD2 (5 bases). This CDR3 spans 14 amino acids. V dropped 2 bases and J dropped 5 bases, with 10 bases sitting between them. Germline V gene lookup returns CDR1 SSHAT and CDR2 FNYEAQ (reference sequence). The CDR3, as DNA: TGTGCCAGCAGCTTATACGGGAACCACAATGAGCAGTTCTTC. Amino acid sequence: CASSLYGNHNEQFF.

This sequence joins TRBV29-1 and TRBJ2-4, with 7 bases aligning to TRBD1. V dropped 3 bases and J dropped 3; count of bases not matched to a gene: 5. Germline V gene data show CDR1 as SQVTM and CDR2 as ANQGSEA. The CDR3 consists of 14 residues. CDR3 in DNA: TGCAGCGTTGATAAGGGGGCGGGCAAAAACATTCAGTACTTC. Its protein is CSVDKGAGKNIQYF.

The chain employs TRBV5-1 and TRBJ2-7; D is unclear. The germline V gene encodes CDR1 SGHRS and CDR2 YFSETQ. This CDR3 spans 11 amino acids. Trimming cost V 4 bases and J 4 bases, with 6 bases left between them. CDR3 sequence: CASSADYEQYF. The CDR3 nucleotides read TGCGCCAGCAGCGCTGATTACGAGCAGTACTTC.

This clonotype turned up a few times. The chain has TRBV28 and TRBJ2-2; 11 nucleotides align to TRBD1. The CDR3 loop spans 16 amino acids. Germline CDR1 MDHEN, CDR2 SYDVKM. Trimming took 7 bases from V and 9 from J; bases not matched to a gene: 13. In DNA, the CDR3 is TGTGCCAGCAAACCGAGAGGACAGGGGGCTGTCAGGGAGCTGTTTTTT. Residues: CASKPRGQGAVRELFF.